This record covers a single TCR beta chain. Germline and junction disagree at one end, which may indicate a read error. Germline assignment: CDR1 LGHDT and CDR2 YNNKEL (reference sequence). The CDR3 has 12 amino acids. This specimen comes from a study of blood T cell repertoires in COVID-19. Study members were between about 18 and 89 years old and lived in 24 US regions. In the original analysis: Reference gene primer amplification in the assay estimated nucleated cell counts. Data came from immunoSEQ multiplex PCR; TCRdb stores just in-frame clones and leaves some out. The V and J calls and clone size come from that table; D and trimming were worked out from the DNA. The repertoire holds 350,000 to 550,000 clones, with around 90% as singletons.

This sequence originates from a woman aged 18-30 years with acute COVID-19. Sequenced input: PBMCs or T cells enriched from blood (not recorded which). This chain joins TRBV3-1 (or the pseudogene TRBV3-2) and TRBJ2-4; D ambiguous. CDR3 coding DNA: TGTGCCAGCAGCCAAGAACCTTTCCCGCCGCAGTTC. The encoded protein is CASSQEPFPPQF.